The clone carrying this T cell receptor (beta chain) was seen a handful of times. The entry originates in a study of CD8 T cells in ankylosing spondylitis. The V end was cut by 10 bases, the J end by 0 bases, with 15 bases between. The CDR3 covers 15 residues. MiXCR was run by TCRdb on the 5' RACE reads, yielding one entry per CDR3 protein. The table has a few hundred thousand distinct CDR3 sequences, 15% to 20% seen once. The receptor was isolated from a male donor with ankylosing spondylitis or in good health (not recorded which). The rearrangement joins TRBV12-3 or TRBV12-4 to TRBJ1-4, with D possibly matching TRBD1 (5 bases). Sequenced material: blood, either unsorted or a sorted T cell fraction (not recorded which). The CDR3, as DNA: TGTGCCATATCGGGGGGGTTGGCAACTAATGAAAAACTGTTTTTT. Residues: CAISGGLATNEKLFF.